This is a list of T cell receptor beta chains from one sample in a study of shared T cell receptors in the human thymus. The data were produced by immunoSEQ multiplex PCR, yet TCRdb's version contains in-frame clones alone and is incomplete. In the table there are 630,000 or so clones, over 75% of which are singletons. The same sample was also studied in work on human thymus T cells.

Material for sequencing was thymocytes. These receptors all stem from a boy in the first two years of life with a congenital heart defect. Both conserved end residues are part of each CDR3.

cdr3_aa: CASSKMGLCGRRRGTDTQYF
j_call: TRBJ2-3
v_call: TRBV19

cdr3_aa: CSANGGLGYTF
j_call: TRBJ1-2
v_call: TRBV20-1

cdr3_aa: CSVEGGAEEAFF
j_call: TRBJ1-1
v_call: TRBV29-1

cdr3_aa: CATSRDRALAKNIQYF
j_call: TRBJ2-4
v_call: TRBV15

cdr3_aa: CASSFRQERQPQHF
j_call: TRBJ1-5
v_call: TRBV28

cdr3_aa: CASRLGQTNTEAFF
j_call: TRBJ1-1
v_call: TRBV5-6

cdr3_aa: CASSVETHSNQPQHF
j_call: TRBJ1-5
v_call: TRBV6-1

cdr3_aa: CASRRAGQSLDEQFF
j_call: TRBJ2-1
v_call: TRBV28

cdr3_aa: CAIRARNDRNSYNEQFF
j_call: TRBJ2-1
v_call: TRBV10-3

cdr3_aa: CASSNPGEDYEQYF
j_call: TRBJ2-7
v_call: TRBV28

cdr3_aa: CASAVGDRGYEQYF
j_call: TRBJ2-7
v_call: TRBV28

cdr3_aa: CASSSLSSKTQYF
j_call: TRBJ2-5
v_call: TRBV6-6

cdr3_aa: CASSQDRPKDRELRYPSYEQYF
j_call: TRBJ2-7
v_call: TRBV4-2

cdr3_aa: CASSYSRAVNTEAFF
j_call: TRBJ1-1
v_call: TRBV6-5

cdr3_aa: CAWSALKGAPSLHTSAGANVLTF
j_call: TRBJ2-6
v_call: TRBV30

cdr3_aa: CASSFYRAGELFF
j_call: TRBJ2-2
v_call: TRBV7-3

cdr3_aa: CASSLVPKRELNEQFF
j_call: TRBJ2-1
v_call: TRBV13

cdr3_aa: CASIPSAPRLHWETQYF
j_call: TRBJ2-5
v_call: TRBV28

cdr3_aa: CASSLGVAGDEQYF
j_call: TRBJ2-7
v_call: TRBV5-1

cdr3_aa: CASKTVVRLAEINEQFF
j_call: TRBJ2-1
v_call: TRBV28

cdr3_aa: CASSQETGTGSDTQYF
j_call: TRBJ2-3
v_call: TRBV14

cdr3_aa: CASSWDRAGGYTF
j_call: TRBJ1-2
v_call: TRBV5-6

cdr3_aa: CASSHLWGGDGLYGYTF
j_call: TRBJ1-2
v_call: TRBV4-3

cdr3_aa: CASSPGIGGYEQYF
j_call: TRBJ2-7
v_call: TRBV27

cdr3_aa: CASSQRPGTGNEQYF
j_call: TRBJ2-7
v_call: TRBV4-3

cdr3_aa: CASSQEFIAGAYLSYEQYF
j_call: TRBJ2-7
v_call: TRBV4-3

cdr3_aa: CASSSLYNEQFF
j_call: TRBJ2-1
v_call: TRBV5-1

cdr3_aa: CASSVARGESQSSYNSPLHF
j_call: TRBJ1-6
v_call: TRBV9

cdr3_aa: CASSRRRSAGQIRHEQFF
j_call: TRBJ2-1
v_call: TRBV7-8

cdr3_aa: CASSQPTQGSSGYTF
j_call: TRBJ1-2
v_call: TRBV4-3

cdr3_aa: CASSSLTGVLTDTQYF
j_call: TRBJ2-3
v_call: TRBV27

cdr3_aa: CAWSVWPAYEQYF
j_call: TRBJ2-7
v_call: TRBV30

cdr3_aa: CASSTNMGAEAFF
j_call: TRBJ1-1
v_call: TRBV28

cdr3_aa: CASTQKSLAGPSTDTQYF
j_call: TRBJ2-3
v_call: TRBV2

cdr3_aa: CASSLTTRRSSGNTIYF
j_call: TRBJ1-3
v_call: TRBV28

cdr3_aa: CASSQDTAGGPHTDNEQFF
j_call: TRBJ2-1
v_call: TRBV4-1

cdr3_aa: CASSLTPTGGNEAFF
j_call: TRBJ1-1
v_call: TRBV13

cdr3_aa: CASSLAYNEQFF
j_call: TRBJ2-1
v_call: TRBV5-4

cdr3_aa: CASSLSNRTGRSYEQYF
j_call: TRBJ2-7
v_call: TRBV27

cdr3_aa: CASSLKWRGPVGANVLTF
j_call: TRBJ2-6
v_call: TRBV13

cdr3_aa: CAWSVIRGANYGYTF
j_call: TRBJ1-2
v_call: TRBV30

cdr3_aa: CASSASGRRSYEQYF
j_call: TRBJ2-7
v_call: TRBV7-2

cdr3_aa: CATSRVQDQPQHF
j_call: TRBJ1-5
v_call: TRBV15

cdr3_aa: CASSSDRYSGNTIYF
j_call: TRBJ1-3
v_call: TRBV27

cdr3_aa: CASSERAQQGRYGYTF
j_call: TRBJ1-2
v_call: TRBV2